This T cell receptor (beta chain) was documented in a study of radiotherapy plus CTLA-4 blockade in lung cancer (dated by TCRdb to 2017 to 2018). About the full investigation: Among enrolled patients, 15% to 20% had an objective response and approximately 30% reached disease control. Findings and caveats that apply to the study as a whole: The strongest predictors of response, as reported, were early dynamic changes in blood T cell clones along with a rise in serum interferon-beta after radiation. TCR clones derived from tumors expanded in peripheral blood after treatment with radiotherapy and ipilimumab.

Comments on this clone: Its antigen remains unidentified. Within one base of it there is no much larger clone, and no base qualities were kept.

The library was produced with the immunoSEQ multiplex PCR assay. Here the immuneACCESS table is served through TCRdb, limited to in-frame sequences with V and J called. Missing clones are a known gap in these copies; in checked studies unresolved V genes cover under half, and the rest lacks a known reason. The sample records 75,000 to 100,000 clones, approximately 86% of which are singletons. 4.5% to 5% of the sample comes from the top ten. The study evaluated CTLA-4 blockade (ipilimumab) given together with focal radiation therapy in patients who had chemo-refractory metastatic non-small-cell lung cancer. This TCR came from a human donor with non-small cell lung cancer that progressed on radiotherapy plus ipilimumab. Sequencing used peripheral blood, obtained from a patient treated with radiotherapy plus ipilimumab.

The base sequence is TGTGCCTGGAGTGTAGGACTAGCGGGGGAAGAGACCCAGTACTTC. Its translation reads: CAWSVGLAGEETQYF. The sequence links TRBV30 to TRBJ2-5; TRBD2 agrees with 13 junctional bases. The CDR3, cysteine through phenylalanine, is 15 amino acids long. The entry retains the CDR3 DNA only, 45 bases that are in frame from base 1. CDR1 and CDR2 were assigned from the germline V gene (reference sequence) as GTSNPN and SVGIG. Compared with germline, V lacks 0 bases and J lacks 3 bases; bases without a gene match: 1.